The clone carrying this TCR beta chain was detected only a few times. The assay was immunoSEQ multiplex PCR, and TCRdb's table has in-frame clones only and misses some. The sample lists tens of thousands of clones; about 90% were seen once. This sample was taken from a study of blood T cell repertoires in COVID-19. Across the study: The origin of the acute and convalescent COVID-19 samples was the United States, Italy and Spain. T cells, B-cell-depleted T cells, or PBMCs supplied cDNA or gDNA.

This CDR3 region has 14 residues. The V gene end was trimmed by 4 bases and the J gene end by 6 bases; junction bases not matched to a gene: 8. CDR1 LNHDA and CDR2 SQIVND come from the germline V gene (reference sequence). The sequence was obtained from a woman aged 50 to 60 with active or convalescent COVID-19. This chain joins TRBV19 and TRBJ2-7, with 8 bases identical to TRBD2. Sequencing used peripheral blood. The CDR3 is CASSTRGGHFEQYF. CDR3 coding DNA: TGTGCCAGTAGTACTCGGGGGGGGCATTTCGAGCAGTACTTC.